The 7 T cell receptor beta chains below come from one sample, sequenced in a study of beta chain features in type 1 diabetes. The authors reverse transcribed all of the isolated RNA, so sequencing captured expressed TCRB transcripts. Libraries were prepared by immunoSEQ multiplex PCR; TCRdb keeps only in-frame clonotypes and omits some of them. Among under 250,000 clones listed, 9.5% to 13% were seen once. The sample comprised central memory CD4+ T cells from blood. These receptors came from a young man in good health.

This clone was recorded at least ten times. The rearrangement links TRBV5-1 to TRBJ2-3, with 8 bases lining up with TRBD1. The CDR3 runs 16 residues. Trimming cost V 4 bases and J 0 bases; bases outside gene matches: 7. Germline V gene sequence: CDR1 SGHRS, CDR2 YFSETQ. This CDR3 reads CASSHDRGASTDTQYF. DNA of the CDR3: TGCGCCAGCAGCCACGACAGGGGAGCTAGCACAGATACGCAGTATTTT.

This clone was counted between two and nine times. The chain combines TRBV18 with TRBJ2-1; D may be TRBD2 (6 bases). Per germline, CDR1 KGHSH and CDR2 LQKENI. The CDR3 extends over 14 amino acids. V was cut by 1 base and J by 9 bases, with 13 bases left in between. The CDR3 bases are TGTGCCAGCTCACCACGGGGGGAGATCGGTGAGCAGTTCTTC. Protein product: CASSPRGEIGEQFF.

This clone showed up just a few times. V and J are TRBV5-4 and TRBJ2-1; weak D call: TRBD1 (6 bases). Germline values: CDR1 SGHNT, CDR2 YYREEE (reference sequence). Trimming left V 4 bases short and J 6 bases short, with 20 bases between. The CDR3 spans 16 residues. CDR3 in DNA: TGTGCCAGCAGCCGAAGGTCACTGGGGACAAGCAATGAGCAGTTCTTC. It specifies CASSRRSLGTSNEQFF.

The chain's CDR3 is CASSLRRRNTEAFF. The DNA for the CDR3 is TGTGCCAGCAGCTTACGTAGGAGGAACACTGAAGCTTTCTTT. The chain joins TRBV28 to TRBJ1-1; D remains ambiguous. The CDR3 is 14 residues long. V was pared by 6 bases and J by 1 base, with 12 bases between. Germline values: CDR1 MDHEN, CDR2 SYDVKM.

The chain carries TRBV19 and TRBJ1-5; D gene unclear. V was clipped by 5 bases and J by 3 bases, with 8 bases between them. CDR3 size: 13 residues. Germline V CDR1 and CDR2: LNHDA, SQIVND (reference sequence). The CDR3 sequence: CASSFGYNQPQHF. DNA of the CDR3: TGTGCCAGTAGTTTCGGGTACAATCAGCCCCAGCATTTT. Full variable domain (outside the CDR3, taken from reference TRBV19 and TRBJ1-5): DGGITQSPKYLFRKEGQNVTLSCEQNLNHDAMYWYRQDPGQGLRLIYYSQIVNDFQKGDIAEGYSVSREKKESFPLTVTSAQKNPTAFYLCASSFGYNQPQHFGDGTRLSIL.

This clone occurred many times. The rearrangement joins TRBV14 to TRBJ2-7, with unresolved D. Trimming stripped 1 base from V and 7 bases from J, with 14 bases between. Germline assignment: CDR1 SGHDN and CDR2 FVKESK. The CDR3 covers 14 residues. The CDR3 reads CASSQGSVIGEQYF. DNA of the CDR3: TGTGCCAGCAGCCAAGGATCGGTTATTGGAGAGCAGTACTTC.

There are a few counts of this clone. The chain links TRBV7-8 to TRBJ2-1, with unresolved D. V lost 2 bases, J lost 0 bases, and 5 bases lay in between. Germline V gene data show CDR1 as SGHVS and CDR2 as FQNEAQ. The CDR3 extends over 14 amino acids. The CDR3 DNA is TGTGCCAGCAGCTTAATAAGCTCCTACAATGAGCAGTTCTTC. As protein: CASSLISSYNEQFF. Variable domain in full (rest from reference TRBV7-8 and TRBJ2-1): GAGVSQSPRYKVAKRGQDVALRCDPISGHVSLFWYQQALGQGPEFLTYFQNEAQLDKSGLPSDRFFAERPEGSVSTLKIQRTQQEDSAVYLCASSLISSYNEQFFGPGTRLTVL.